The 26 T cell receptor beta chains reported below all come from one sample, sequenced in a study of blood T cell repertoires in COVID-19. Some clones are missing from TCRdb's copy, which holds only in-frame ones; the method was immunoSEQ multiplex PCR. The sample carries 260,000 or so clones, roughly 82% recorded once. Sequencing was done on a sample of peripheral blood. The receptors were gathered from a woman in her sixties or seventies with acute or convalescent COVID-19.

The gene calls are TRBV6-5 and TRBJ1-5, with 8 bases lining up with TRBD1. Per the germline V gene, CDR1 is MNHEY and CDR2 is SVGAGI. The CDR3 covers 16 residues. The J segment lost 3 bases and the V segment lost 2 bases, leaving 6 bases of the junction unmatched. The DNA of the CDR3 is TGTGCCAGCAGTTACGGGACAGGAAGATTCAATCAGCCCCAGCATTTT. Amino acid sequence: CASSYGTGRFNQPQHF.

The chain links TRBV6-5 to TRBJ1-3, with D hard to call. In germline, CDR1 is MNHEY, CDR2 SVGAGI. The germline V and J ends were trimmed by 5 bases and 0 bases, with 8 bases remaining between them. The CDR3 runs to 14 residues. CDR3 amino acids: CASSPTYSGNTIYF. CDR3 coding DNA: TGTGCCAGCAGTCCTACTTACTCTGGAAACACCATATATTTT.

The chain has TRBV27 and TRBJ1-1; D is ambiguous. The CDR3 runs to 13 residues. The ends were cut back, 3 bases at V and 7 bases at J, with 12 bases in the middle. Germline assignment: CDR1 MNHEY and CDR2 SMNVEV (reference sequence). CDR3 in DNA: TGTGCCAGCAGTTTGCGCCGATTGAGTGAAGCTTTCTTT. This sequence encodes CASSLRRLSEAFF.

The V call is TRBV18, the J call TRBJ1-1; 7 bases are shared with TRBD1. The germline V gene encodes CDR1 KGHSH and CDR2 LQKENI. The junction had 6 bases not matched to a gene; V was cut back by 1 base and J by 1 base. This CDR3 is built from 16 residues. CDR3 DNA sequence: TGTGCCAGCTCACCACAATCGGGACAGTCGAACACTGAAGCTTTCTTT. Translated: CASSPQSGQSNTEAFF.

This chain connects TRBV9 to TRBJ2-5, with 10 bases that match TRBD2. The CDR3 totals 16 residues. V was clipped by 4 bases and J by 6 bases; unmatched bases: 12. Germline V gene lookup returns CDR1 SGDLS and CDR2 YYNGEE. CDR3: CASSLRSGGADKTQYF. Written as DNA, the CDR3 is TGTGCCAGCAGCTTACGAAGCGGGGGGGCCGATAAGACCCAGTACTTC.

The rearrangement joins TRBV3-1 (or the pseudogene TRBV3-2) to TRBJ1-2, with D possibly matching TRBD1 (5 bases). This CDR3 is built from 12 residues. The V end lost 4 bases, the J end lost 5 bases, and 8 bases lay between the germline ends. The V gene's germline CDR1 is LGHDT and CDR2 YNNKEL (reference sequence). CDR3 region: CASSPRAYGYTF. CDR3 nucleotides: TGTGCCAGCAGCCCCAGGGCTTATGGCTACACCTTC.

This chain joins TRBV28 and TRBJ2-7; weak D call: TRBD1 (6 bases). Germline V gene lookup returns CDR1 MDHEN and CDR2 SYDVKM. This CDR3 is 15 amino acids long. V was cut by 6 bases and J by 2 bases, with 17 bases left in between. The DNA for the CDR3 is TGTGCCAGCAGCTTGGACACAGGGCCCGCCTACGAGCAGTACTTC. Protein: CASSLDTGPAYEQYF. The full variable domain, rest sourced from reference TRBV28 and TRBJ2-7, is DVKVTQSSRYLVKRTGEKVFLECVQDMDHENMFWYRQDPGLGLRLIYFSYDVKMKEKGDIPEGYSVSREKKERFSLILESASTNQTSMYLCASSLDTGPAYEQYFGPGTRLTVT.

The J gene is TRBJ2-1, the V gene TRBV6-2 or TRBV6-3, with a possible D match to TRBD1 (5 bases). Between the trimmed V and J ends, which lost 3 bases and 10 bases, there was a span of 22 bases. CDR1 and CDR2 from the germline V gene are MNHEY and SVGEGT. The CDR3 consists of 16 residues. The CDR3 loop is CASSYRWGLGSNEQFF. Here the CDR3 DNA reads TGTGCCAGCAGTTATAGGTGGGGCCTAGGATCAAACGAGCAGTTCTTC.

The chain couples TRBV19 to TRBJ1-1; a possible D gene is TRBD1 (5 bases). The V gene lost 5 bases and the J gene lost 11 bases, with 15 bases spanning the gap. The CDR3 runs to 12 residues. The germline gives CDR1 LNHDA, CDR2 SQIVND (reference sequence). The CDR3 nucleotides read TGTGCCAGTAGTTCTTCAGGGCCATTGGCTTTCTTT. It encodes CASSSSGPLAFF.

A note on this clone: Within the sample, other DNA sequences also encode this same CDR3. This chain joins TRBV28 and TRBJ1-2; 7 bases line up with TRBD1. Per germline, CDR1 MDHEN and CDR2 SYDVKM. Germline trimming cut 4 bases from V and 4 bases from J; bases unmatched to any gene: 0. The CDR3 runs 12 residues. This CDR3 is CASSSGGYGYTF. The CDR3 DNA reads TGTGCCAGCAGTTCAGGGGGCTATGGCTACACCTTC.

V gene TRBV19 combines with J gene TRBJ1-6; no clear D. CDR1 is LNHDA, CDR2 SQIVND, per germline (reference sequence). This CDR3 comprises 14 residues. V was shortened by 3 bases and J by 11 bases, with 14 bases between the two germline ends. CDR3 sequence reads: CASSIDRRITPLHF. The CDR3 nucleotides read TGTGCCAGTAGTATCGACCGCAGGATTACACCCCTCCACTTT.

The V and J genes are TRBV7-2 and TRBJ2-1; maybe TRBD1 (5 bases). CDR1 and CDR2 (germline): SGHTA, FQGNSA. This CDR3 region has 13 residues. Trimming left V 5 bases short and J 3 bases short, with 8 bases between. CDR3 amino acids: CASSQTVYNEQFF. DNA for the CDR3: TGTGCCAGCAGCCAGACAGTCTACAATGAGCAGTTCTTC.

The chain uses TRBV12-5 and TRBJ1-6; 8 bases are a match to TRBD1. The CDR3 contains 15 residues. The germline CDR1 and CDR2 sequences are LGHNT and FRNRAP. J was trimmed by 10 bases and V by 2 bases; bases with no gene match: 7. The CDR3 spells CASGLIGQGKSPLHF. Written as DNA, the CDR3 is TGTGCTAGTGGTTTGATCGGACAGGGAAAGTCACCCCTCCACTTT.

The gene calls are TRBV7-2 and TRBJ2-7, with 10 bases aligning to TRBD2. This CDR3 has 16 amino acids. From germline, CDR1 is SGHTA and CDR2 FQGNSA. Germline trimming cut 4 bases from V and 4 bases from J; bases unmatched to any gene: 10. The CDR3 DNA sequence: TGTGCCAGCAGCTCGGGGACTAGCGTTAAATCTTACGAGCAGTACTTC. This encodes CASSSGTSVKSYEQYF.

CDR3 DNA sequence: TGTGCCAGCAGCTGGCTGGGACAGGGGTCCTACGAGCAGTACTTC. Protein product: CASSWLGQGSYEQYF. This chain joins TRBV7-2 and TRBJ2-7; 10 nucleotides line up with TRBD1. Germline loops: CDR1 SGHTA, CDR2 FQGNSA. This CDR3 is 15 amino acids long. V dropped 4 bases and J dropped 1; count of bases not matched to a gene: 4.

V usage is TRBV9 and J usage is TRBJ2-7; possible D gene TRBD2, 5 bases. There are 15 residues in the CDR3. The germline V gene encodes CDR1 SGDLS and CDR2 YYNGEE. The germline V and J ends were trimmed by 0 bases and 2 bases, with 12 bases remaining between them. The DNA of the CDR3 is TGTGCCAGCAGCGTAGGCCCCGGGGTTACCTACGAGCAGTACTTC. Encoded protein: CASSVGPGVTYEQYF. The full variable domain, completed using reference TRBV9 and TRBJ2-7, is DSGVTQTPKHLITATGQRVTLRCSPRSGDLSVYWYQQSLDQGLQFLIQYYNGEERAKGNILERFSAQQFPDLHSELNLSSLELGDSALYFCASSVGPGVTYEQYFGPGTRLTVT.

The genes are TRBV21-1 and TRBJ1-6; the table calls TRBD1, which could not be checked here. TRBV21-1 has pseudogene status. The CDR3 covers 16 residues. In DNA form, the CDR3 reads TGTGCCAGCAACCCACGACCCAGGGGTTGCAATTCACCCCTCCACTTT. Its protein product is CASNPRPRGCNSPLHF.

This clone was counted once. The J gene is TRBJ1-5, the V gene TRBV15; no firm D call. V dropped 6 bases and J dropped 3 bases, with 15 bases sitting between them. This CDR3 comprises 15 residues. Per germline, CDR1 LNHNV and CDR2 YYDKDF (reference sequence). The CDR3 DNA follows: TGTGCCACCAGAGAGCCAGGTGGACTCAATCAGCCCCAGCATTTT. Protein sequence: CATREPGGLNQPQHF.

This clone was counted a single time. Other DNA sequences in this sample translate to the same CDR3. J is TRBJ1-1 and V is TRBV6-5; D remains ambiguous. The length of the CDR3 is 11 residues. In germline, CDR1 is MNHEY, CDR2 SVGAGI. Trimming took off 7 bases at V and 5 bases at J, with 8 bases between the two ends. The CDR3 nucleotides are TGTGCCAGCACCCTCGGGACTGAAGCTTTCTTT. This sequence encodes CASTLGTEAFF.

This rearrangement joins TRBV5-6 to TRBJ2-1, with D unclear. Trimming pared 1 base from V and 10 bases from J, leaving 6 bases between. Germline loops: CDR1 SGHDT, CDR2 YYEEEE. There are 11 residues in the CDR3. For the CDR3, the DNA is TGTGCCAGCAGCTTGAACAGCGAGCAGTTCTTC. It codes for CASSLNSEQFF.

This clone came up a few times. The rearrangement joins TRBV24-1 to TRBJ2-1; D may be TRBD2 (5 bases). The germline V and J ends were trimmed by 5 bases and 0 bases, with 10 bases remaining between them. Germline values: CDR1 KGHDR, CDR2 SFDVKD. The CDR3 has 15 residues. CDR3 DNA sequence: TGTGCCACCAGTGCCGGAGGAAGCTCCTACAATGAGCAGTTCTTC. It translates to CATSAGGSSYNEQFF.

The V call is TRBV5-6, the J call TRBJ2-6, with a possible D match to TRBD1 (5 bases). The germline V gene has CDR1 SGHDT and CDR2 YYEEEE. The germline V and J ends were trimmed by 2 bases and 2 bases, with 11 bases remaining between them. This CDR3 is built from 16 residues. The CDR3 reads CASSFTGPTGANVLTF. Here the CDR3 DNA reads TGTGCCAGCAGCTTCACAGGACCTACTGGGGCCAACGTCCTGACTTTC.

The chain uses TRBV11-2 and TRBJ2-3; 12 nucleotides align to TRBD1. The CDR3 is 14 residues long. Germline CDR1 reads SGHAT; CDR2 reads FQNNGV. The ends lost 4 bases at V and 4 bases at J; junction bases unmatched: 0. The CDR3, as DNA: TGTGCCAGCAGCTGGGACAGGGGGCCAGATACGCAGTATTTT. It encodes CASSWDRGPDTQYF.

CDR3 DNA: TGTGCCAGCAGTTACGCCGGACAGGGGGCCGAAAAACTGTTTTTT. It yields the protein CASSYAGQGAEKLFF. J is TRBJ1-4 and V is TRBV6-5; the match to TRBD1 covers 11 bases. Germline CDR1 MNHEY, CDR2 SVGAGI. V trimming: 2 bases; J trimming: 8 bases; junction bases outside the gene matches: 4. The CDR3 runs 15 residues.

The chain couples TRBV6-1 to TRBJ2-7; possibly TRBD2 for D (6 bases). The CDR3 contains 13 residues. Looked up from germline, CDR1 is MNHNS and CDR2 is SASEGT. The V gene lost 3 bases and the J gene lost 2 bases, with 8 bases spanning the gap. CDR3 region: CASSERGPYEQYF. The DNA of the CDR3 is TGTGCCAGCAGTGAGCGGGGCCCCTACGAGCAGTACTTC.

The CDR3 DNA reads as TGTGCCACTAGCGTAGCGGGGGCTGATACGCAGTATTTT. Translated, it gives CATSVAGADTQYF. The chain joins TRBV19 to TRBJ2-3; 9 bases align to TRBD2. V shed 10 bases, J shed 6 bases, and the junction held 8 bases outside the gene matches. Germline loops: CDR1 LNHDA, CDR2 SQIVND (reference sequence). This CDR3 contains 13 residues. The whole variable domain, filled in from reference TRBV19 and TRBJ2-3, reads DGGITQSPKYLFRKEGQNVTLSCEQNLNHDAMYWYRQDPGQGLRLIYYSQIVNDFQKGDIAEGYSVSREKKESFPLTVTSAQKNPTAFYLCATSVAGADTQYFGPGTRLTVL.